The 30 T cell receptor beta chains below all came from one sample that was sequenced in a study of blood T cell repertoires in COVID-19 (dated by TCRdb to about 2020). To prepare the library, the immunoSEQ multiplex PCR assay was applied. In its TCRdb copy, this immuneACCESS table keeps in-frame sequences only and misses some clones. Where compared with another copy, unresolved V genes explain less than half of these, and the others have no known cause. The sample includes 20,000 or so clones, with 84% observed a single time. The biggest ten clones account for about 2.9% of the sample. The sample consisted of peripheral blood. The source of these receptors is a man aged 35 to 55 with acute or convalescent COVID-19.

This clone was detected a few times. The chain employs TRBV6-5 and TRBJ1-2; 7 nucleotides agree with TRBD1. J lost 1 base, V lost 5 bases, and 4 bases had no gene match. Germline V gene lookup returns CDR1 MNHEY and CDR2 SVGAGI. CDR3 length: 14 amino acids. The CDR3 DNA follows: TGTGCCAGCAGTAAGGGGGCAAATAACTATGGCTACACCTTC. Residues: CASSKGANNYGYTF.

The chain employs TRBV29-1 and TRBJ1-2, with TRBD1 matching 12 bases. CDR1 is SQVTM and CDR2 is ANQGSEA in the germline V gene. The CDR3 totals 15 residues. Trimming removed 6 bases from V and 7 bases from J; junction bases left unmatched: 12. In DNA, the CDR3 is TGCAGCGTGGGCACCGGGACAGGGGGCTCTGGTGGCTACACCTTC. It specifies CSVGTGTGGSGGYTF.

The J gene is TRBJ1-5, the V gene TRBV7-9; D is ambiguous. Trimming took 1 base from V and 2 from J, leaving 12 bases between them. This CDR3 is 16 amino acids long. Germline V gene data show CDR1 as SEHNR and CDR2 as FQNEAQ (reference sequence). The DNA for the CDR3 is TGTGCCAGCAGCTTAGTCGGAGCCGTTGGCAATCAGCCCCAGCATTTT. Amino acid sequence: CASSLVGAVGNQPQHF.

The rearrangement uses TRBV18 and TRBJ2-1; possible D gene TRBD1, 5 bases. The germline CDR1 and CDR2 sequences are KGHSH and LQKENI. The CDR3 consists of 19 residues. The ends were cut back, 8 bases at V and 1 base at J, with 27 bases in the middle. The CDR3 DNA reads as TGTGCCAGCACAGAACAGGTTCCAAGTCTTGTTTTGTCCTACAATGAGCAGTTCTTC. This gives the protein CASTEQVPSLVLSYNEQFF.

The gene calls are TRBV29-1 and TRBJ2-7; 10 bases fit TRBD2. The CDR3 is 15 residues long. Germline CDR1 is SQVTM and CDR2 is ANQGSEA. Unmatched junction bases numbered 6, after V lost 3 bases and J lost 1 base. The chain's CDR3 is CSVDHLSGRSYEQYF. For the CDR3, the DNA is TGCAGCGTTGACCACCTTAGCGGGAGGTCCTACGAGCAGTACTTC.

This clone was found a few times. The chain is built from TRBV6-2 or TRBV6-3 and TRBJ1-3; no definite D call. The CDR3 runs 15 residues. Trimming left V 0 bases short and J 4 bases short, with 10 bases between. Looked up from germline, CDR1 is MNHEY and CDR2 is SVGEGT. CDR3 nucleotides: TGTGCCAGCAGTTACTCGCGGGTTGCCGGAAACACCATATATTTT. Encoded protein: CASSYSRVAGNTIYF.

DNA for the CDR3: TGTGCCAGCAGCGTAGGAGGGGACTACATCACAGATACGCAGTATTTT. Translation gives CASSVGGDYITDTQYF. The chain couples TRBV9 to TRBJ2-3; 7 bases are a match to TRBD2. Per germline, CDR1 SGDLS and CDR2 YYNGEE. The CDR3 loop spans 16 amino acids. The junction had 6 bases not matched to a gene; V was cut back by 0 bases and J by 2 bases.

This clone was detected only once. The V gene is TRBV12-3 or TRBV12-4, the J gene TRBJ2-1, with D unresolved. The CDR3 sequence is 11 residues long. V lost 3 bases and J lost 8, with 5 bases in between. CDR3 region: CASSFQDEQFF. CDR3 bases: TGTGCCAGCAGTTTTCAGGATGAGCAGTTCTTC.

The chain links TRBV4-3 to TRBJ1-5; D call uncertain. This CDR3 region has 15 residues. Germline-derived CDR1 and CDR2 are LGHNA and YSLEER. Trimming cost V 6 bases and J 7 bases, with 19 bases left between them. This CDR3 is CASSPQYQDEQPQHF. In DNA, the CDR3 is TGCGCCAGCAGTCCTCAATACCAGGATGAGCAGCCCCAGCATTTT.

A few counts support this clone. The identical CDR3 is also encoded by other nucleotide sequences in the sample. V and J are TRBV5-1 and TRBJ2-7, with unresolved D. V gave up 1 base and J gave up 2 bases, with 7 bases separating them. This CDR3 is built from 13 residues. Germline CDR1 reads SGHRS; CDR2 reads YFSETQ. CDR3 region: CASSLFPTYEQYF. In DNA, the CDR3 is TGCGCCAGCAGCTTGTTTCCAACCTACGAGCAGTACTTC. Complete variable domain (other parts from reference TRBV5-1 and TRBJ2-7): KAGVTQTPRYLIKTRGQQVTLSCSPISGHRSVSWYQQTPGQGLQFLFEYFSETQRNKGNFPGRFSGRQFSNSRSEMNVSTLELGDSALYLCASSLFPTYEQYFGPGTRLTVT.

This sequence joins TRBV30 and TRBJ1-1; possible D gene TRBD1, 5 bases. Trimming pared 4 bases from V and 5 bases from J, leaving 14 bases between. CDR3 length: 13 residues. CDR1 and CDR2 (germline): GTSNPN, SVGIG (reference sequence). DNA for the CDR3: TGTGCCTGGAAGGCGGGACGCAAAACTGAAGCTTTCTTT. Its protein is CAWKAGRKTEAFF.

CDR3 protein: CASRTDRGQPQHF. CDR3 nucleotides: TGTGCCAGTAGAACCGACAGGGGACAGCCCCAGCATTTT. This sequence joins TRBV19 and TRBJ1-5; 8 bases agree with TRBD1. The CDR3 loop spans 13 amino acids. Unmatched junction bases numbered 5, after V lost 6 bases and J lost 7 bases. Germline V lookup: CDR1 LNHDA, CDR2 SQIVND (reference sequence).

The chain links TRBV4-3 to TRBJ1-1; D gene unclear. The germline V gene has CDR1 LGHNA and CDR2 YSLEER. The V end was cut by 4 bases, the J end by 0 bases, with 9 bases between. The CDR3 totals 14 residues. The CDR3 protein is CASSPKTVNTEAFF. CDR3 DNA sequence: TGCGCCAGCAGCCCCAAAACAGTGAACACTGAAGCTTTCTTT.

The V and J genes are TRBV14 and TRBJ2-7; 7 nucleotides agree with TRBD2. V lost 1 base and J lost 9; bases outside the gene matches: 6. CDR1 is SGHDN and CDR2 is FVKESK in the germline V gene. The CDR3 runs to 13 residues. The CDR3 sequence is CASSQVSTGGQYF. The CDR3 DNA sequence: TGTGCCAGCAGCCAAGTCTCTACGGGAGGGCAGTACTTC.

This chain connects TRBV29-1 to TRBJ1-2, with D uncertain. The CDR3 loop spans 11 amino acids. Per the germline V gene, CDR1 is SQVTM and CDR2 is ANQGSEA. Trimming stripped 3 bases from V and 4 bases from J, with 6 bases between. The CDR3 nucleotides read TGCAGCGTTGATCTAGGCTATGGCTACACCTTC. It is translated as CSVDLGYGYTF.

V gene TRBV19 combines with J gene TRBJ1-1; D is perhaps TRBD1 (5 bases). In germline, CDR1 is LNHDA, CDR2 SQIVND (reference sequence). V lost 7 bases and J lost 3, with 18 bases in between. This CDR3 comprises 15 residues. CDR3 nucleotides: TGTGCCAGTATGTTTGGGCGGGGCGAGGACACTGAAGCTTTCTTT. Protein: CASMFGRGEDTEAFF.

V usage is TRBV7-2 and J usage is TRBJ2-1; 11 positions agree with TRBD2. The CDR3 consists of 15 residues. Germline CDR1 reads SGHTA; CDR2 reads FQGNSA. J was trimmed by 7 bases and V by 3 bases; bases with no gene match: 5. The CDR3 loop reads CASSFLAGGLNEQFF. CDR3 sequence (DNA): TGTGCCAGCAGCTTTTTAGCGGGAGGGTTGAATGAGCAGTTCTTC.

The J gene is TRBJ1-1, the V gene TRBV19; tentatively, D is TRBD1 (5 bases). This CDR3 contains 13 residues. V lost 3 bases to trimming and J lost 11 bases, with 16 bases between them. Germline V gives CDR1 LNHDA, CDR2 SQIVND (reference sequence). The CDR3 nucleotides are TGTGCCAGTAGTATCACCGCAGGGTTGGCCGCTTTCTTT. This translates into CASSITAGLAAFF.

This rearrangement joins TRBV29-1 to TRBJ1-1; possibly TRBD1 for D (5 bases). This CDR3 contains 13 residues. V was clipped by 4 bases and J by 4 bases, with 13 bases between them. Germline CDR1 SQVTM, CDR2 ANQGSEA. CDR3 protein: CSVVWGGGTEAFF. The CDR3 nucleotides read TGCAGCGTTGTATGGGGGGGAGGCACTGAAGCTTTCTTT.

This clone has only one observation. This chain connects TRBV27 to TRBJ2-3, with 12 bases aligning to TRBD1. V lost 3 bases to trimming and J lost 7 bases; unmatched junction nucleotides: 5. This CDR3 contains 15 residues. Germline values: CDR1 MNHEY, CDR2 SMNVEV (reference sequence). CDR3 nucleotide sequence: TGTGCCAGCAGTTTTGGGACAGGGGGCTTAAATACGCAGTATTTT. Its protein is CASSFGTGGLNTQYF.

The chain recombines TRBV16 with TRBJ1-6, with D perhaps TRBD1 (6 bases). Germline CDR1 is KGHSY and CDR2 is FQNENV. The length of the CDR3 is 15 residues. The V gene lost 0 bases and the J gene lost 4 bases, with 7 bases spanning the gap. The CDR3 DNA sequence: TGTGCCAGCAGCCAATCGCAGGGGTATAATTCACCCCTCCACTTT. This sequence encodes CASSQSQGYNSPLHF.

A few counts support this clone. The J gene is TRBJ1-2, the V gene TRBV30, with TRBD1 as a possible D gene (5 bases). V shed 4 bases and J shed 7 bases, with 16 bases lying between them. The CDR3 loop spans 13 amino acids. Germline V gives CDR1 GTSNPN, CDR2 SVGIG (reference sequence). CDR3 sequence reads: CAWTPRAGGGYTF. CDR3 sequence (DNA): TGTGCCTGGACCCCCAGGGCGGGAGGTGGCTACACCTTC.

CDR3 protein: CASSPGGRGNQPQHF. DNA for the CDR3: TGTGCCAGCAGCCCGGGGGGGCGGGGCAATCAGCCCCAGCATTTT. The V call is TRBV9, the J call TRBJ1-5, with a possible D match to TRBD1 (6 bases). The ends were cut back, 4 bases at V and 2 bases at J, with 13 bases in the middle. CDR1 is SGDLS, CDR2 YYNGEE, per germline. The CDR3 spans 15 residues.

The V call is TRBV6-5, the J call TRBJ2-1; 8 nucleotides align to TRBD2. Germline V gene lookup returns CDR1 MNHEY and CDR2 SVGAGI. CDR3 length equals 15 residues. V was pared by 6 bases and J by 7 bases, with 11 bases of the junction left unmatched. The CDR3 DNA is TGTGCCAGCAGCCCCCTCGCGGGGGGCCGGAATGAGCAGTTCTTC. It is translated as CASSPLAGGRNEQFF.

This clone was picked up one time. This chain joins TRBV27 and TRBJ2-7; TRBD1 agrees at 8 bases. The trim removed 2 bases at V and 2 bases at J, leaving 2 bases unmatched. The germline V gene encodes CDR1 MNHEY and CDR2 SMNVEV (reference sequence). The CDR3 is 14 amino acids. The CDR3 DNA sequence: TGTGCCAGCAGTTTAAGACAGGGGACCTACGAGCAGTACTTC. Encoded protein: CASSLRQGTYEQYF.

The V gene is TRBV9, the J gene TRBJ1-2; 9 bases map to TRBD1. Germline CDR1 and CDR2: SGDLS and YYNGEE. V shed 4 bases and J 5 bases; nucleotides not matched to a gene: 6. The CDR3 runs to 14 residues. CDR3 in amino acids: CASSIGQGTYGYTF. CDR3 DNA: TGTGCCAGCAGCATAGGACAGGGGACGTATGGCTACACCTTC.

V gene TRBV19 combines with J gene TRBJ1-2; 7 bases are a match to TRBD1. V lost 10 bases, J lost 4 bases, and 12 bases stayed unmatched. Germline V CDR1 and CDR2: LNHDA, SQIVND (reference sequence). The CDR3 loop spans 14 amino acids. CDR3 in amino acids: CATRDRAGAYGYTF. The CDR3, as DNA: TGTGCCACCCGAGACAGGGCGGGTGCCTATGGCTACACCTTC.

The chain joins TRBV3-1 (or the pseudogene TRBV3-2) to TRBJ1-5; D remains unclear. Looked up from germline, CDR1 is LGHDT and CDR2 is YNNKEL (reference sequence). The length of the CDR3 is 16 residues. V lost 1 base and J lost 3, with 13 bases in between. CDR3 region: CASSQVYSYVNQPQHF. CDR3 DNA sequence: TGTGCCAGCAGCCAAGTTTACAGTTATGTCAATCAGCCCCAGCATTTT.

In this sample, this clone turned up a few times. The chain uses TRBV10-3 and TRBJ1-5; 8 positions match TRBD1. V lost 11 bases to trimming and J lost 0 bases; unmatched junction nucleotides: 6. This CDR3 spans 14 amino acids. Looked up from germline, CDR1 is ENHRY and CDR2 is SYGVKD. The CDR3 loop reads CAVGTGDSNQPQHF. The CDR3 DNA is TGTGCCGTTGGGACAGGCGATAGCAATCAGCCCCAGCATTTT.

CDR3 sequence (DNA): TGTGCCTGGAGAAGGCTAGCGGGAGGGTTCGAGCAGTACTTC. Translating gives CAWRRLAGGFEQYF. V usage is TRBV30 and J usage is TRBJ2-7, with 12 bases aligning to TRBD2. V lost 3 bases to trimming and J lost 6 bases; unmatched junction nucleotides: 6. Germline loops: CDR1 GTSNPN, CDR2 SVGIG (reference sequence). CDR3 length: 14 residues.